Ten or more counts support the clone carrying this TCR beta chain. As yet, its antigen is unknown. The sample belongs to a study of blood T cells in healthy people across ages. Whole-study findings and limits: As age increased, TCR beta diversity per million T cells fell in a roughly linear fashion.

Aged about 6 to 100, donors were systemically healthy Caucasians from Russia. PCR was performed a second time for 7 to 11 cycles using a sample-barcoded 5' primer and a J-beta primer mix. Researchers report that a template-switch adaptor with 12 random nucleotides tagged each cDNA molecule. TCRdb ran MiXCR on the 5' RACE reads and lists one entry per CDR3 protein. Of roughly 900,000 distinct CDR3 sequences listed, more than 25% were seen once; the top ten hold about 18%. V shed 0 bases and J 2 bases; nucleotides not matched to a gene: 1. The CDR3 consists of 15 residues. From germline, CDR1 is KGHSH and CDR2 LQKENI.

This TCR derives from a woman aged 80 or over in good health. The rearrangement uses TRBV18 and TRBJ2-7; 10 nucleotides align to TRBD1. The sequenced material came from blood. The DNA of the CDR3 is TGTGCCAGCTCACCACCCGGGACAGGGGCCTACGAGCAGTACTTC. This sequence encodes CASSPPGTGAYEQYF. Drawing the rest from reference TRBV18 and TRBJ2-7, the complete variable domain is NAGVMQNPRHLVRRRGQEARLRCSPMKGHSHVYWYRQLPEEGLKFMVYLQKENIIDESGMPKERFSAEFPKEGPSILRIQQVVRGDSAAYFCASSPPGTGAYEQYFGPGTRLTVT.